The 10 T cell receptor beta chains in this list originate from one sample, sequenced in a study of blood T cell repertoires in COVID-19. Produced via immunoSEQ multiplex PCR; TCRdb's table is partial and in-frame only. The sample has fewer than 300,000 clones, approximately 77% seen once. The sequencing input was peripheral blood. Receptor source: a woman aged 18-35 years with acute or convalescent COVID-19.

V gene TRBV13 combines with J gene TRBJ2-1; 13 nucleotides match TRBD2. The germline V gene encodes CDR1 PRHDT and CDR2 FYEKMQ (reference sequence). V shed 5 bases and J 10 bases; nucleotides not matched to a gene: 5. The CDR3 is made up of 14 amino acids. The CDR3 protein is CASSPGLAGREQFF. CDR3 DNA sequence: TGTGCCAGCAGCCCGGGACTAGCGGGGAGAGAGCAGTTCTTC.

This clone was observed a handful of times. The V gene is TRBV14, the J gene TRBJ2-1; 7 nucleotides align to TRBD2. The CDR3 extends over 16 amino acids. Per germline, CDR1 SGHDN and CDR2 FVKESK. V shed 2 bases, J shed 4 bases, and the junction held 8 bases outside the gene matches. The CDR3 protein is CASSQTSAPTYNEQFF. The DNA of the CDR3 is TGTGCCAGCAGCCAAACTAGCGCCCCAACTTACAATGAGCAGTTCTTC. Filled out from reference TRBV14 and TRBJ2-1, the complete variable domain reads EAGVTQFPSHSVIEKGQTVTLRCDPISGHDNLYWYRRVMGKEIKFLLHFVKESKQDESGMPNNRFLAERTGGTYSTLKVQPAELEDSGVYFCASSQTSAPTYNEQFFGPGTRLTVL.

CDR3 sequence: CASSLSPGQRNEKLFF. The CDR3 DNA follows: TGTGCCAGCAGCTTATCTCCGGGACAGCGAAATGAAAAACTGTTTTTT. The rearrangement joins TRBV7-6 to TRBJ1-4; 7 bases line up with TRBD1. The CDR3 is made up of 16 amino acids. Trimming cost V 2 bases and J 5 bases; bases outside gene matches: 8. Germline V gene lookup returns CDR1 SGHVS and CDR2 FNYEAQ. Based on the CDR3 plus reference TRBV7-6 and TRBJ1-4, the full variable domain is GAGVSQSPRYKVTKRGQDVALRCDPISGHVSLYWYRQALGQGPEFLTYFNYEAQQDKSGLPNDRFSAERPEGSISTLTIQRTEQRDSAMYRCASSLSPGQRNEKLFFGSGTQLSVL.

The chain combines TRBV7-8 with TRBJ2-7; 7 positions agree with TRBD2. The V gene's germline CDR1 is SGHVS and CDR2 FQNEAQ. The CDR3 has 14 amino acids. V lost 10 bases, J lost 0 bases, and 9 bases stayed unmatched. The CDR3 spells CATKQVAGSYEQYF. CDR3 DNA: TGTGCCACGAAACAAGTAGCGGGCTCCTACGAGCAGTACTTC.

This chain links TRBV19 with TRBJ2-2; weak D call: TRBD1 (6 bases). The CDR3 is 15 amino acids. The germline V gene encodes CDR1 LNHDA and CDR2 SQIVND (reference sequence). The ends were cut back, 10 bases at V and 3 bases at J, with 18 bases in the middle. Written as DNA, the CDR3 is TGTGCCACCGAGAACAGGGAAATTTACACCGGGGAGCTGTTTTTT. Protein sequence: CATENREIYTGELFF.

This rearrangement joins TRBV5-1 to TRBJ2-5, with TRBD1 matching 9 bases. Germline CDR1 and CDR2: SGHRS and YFSETQ. The junction had 4 bases not matched to a gene; V was cut back by 0 bases and J by 4 bases. The CDR3 contains 15 residues. The CDR3: CASSLDGQGRETQYF. CDR3 DNA sequence: TGCGCCAGCAGCTTGGATGGACAGGGGCGAGAGACCCAGTACTTC. Combining the CDR3 with reference TRBV5-1 and TRBJ2-5 gives the whole variable domain KAGVTQTPRYLIKTRGQQVTLSCSPISGHRSVSWYQQTPGQGLQFLFEYFSETQRNKGNFPGRFSGRQFSNSRSEMNVSTLELGDSALYLCASSLDGQGRETQYFGPGTRLLVL.

The rearrangement uses TRBV7-6 and TRBJ1-1; tentative D call: TRBD1 (5 bases). The CDR3 loop spans 14 amino acids. V was cut by 5 bases and J by 6 bases, with 16 bases left in between. Germline CDR1 and CDR2: SGHVS and FNYEAQ. In nucleotides, the CDR3 is TGTGCCAGCAGCCCACAGGAACTGCTTGCTGAAGCTTTCTTT. As protein: CASSPQELLAEAFF. The full variable domain, its missing parts supplied by reference TRBV7-6 and TRBJ1-1, is GAGVSQSPRYKVTKRGQDVALRCDPISGHVSLYWYRQALGQGPEFLTYFNYEAQQDKSGLPNDRFSAERPEGSISTLTIQRTEQRDSAMYRCASSPQELLAEAFFGQGTRLTVV.

The CDR3 here is CASEGLAGVEQFF. The CDR3, as DNA: TGTGCCAGTGAAGGACTAGCGGGGGTAGAGCAGTTCTTC. The chain carries TRBV12-3 or TRBV12-4 and TRBJ2-1; 13 positions match TRBD2. The V gene end was trimmed by 9 bases and the J gene end by 10 bases; junction bases not matched to a gene: 6. The CDR3 is 13 amino acids.

The chain couples TRBV6-5 to TRBJ2-1; 7 bases are shared with TRBD2. V was clipped by 2 bases and J by 7 bases; unmatched bases: 5. The CDR3 runs 14 residues. In germline, CDR1 is MNHEY, CDR2 SVGAGI. In DNA, the CDR3 is TGTGCCAGCAGTTACGGAGTCGGGAGGAATGAGCAGTTCTTC. This translates into CASSYGVGRNEQFF.

This clone was seen only a few times. The chain carries TRBV30 and TRBJ1-5; D unclear. Per the germline V gene, CDR1 is GTSNPN and CDR2 is SVGIG (reference sequence). There are 12 residues in the CDR3. Trimming pared 0 bases from V and 6 bases from J, leaving 6 bases between. The CDR3 spells CAWSVRGQPQHF. CDR3 in DNA: TGTGCCTGGAGTGTACGGGGTCAGCCCCAGCATTTT.